The present entry profiles one T cell receptor beta chain with its context. Its target is unknown. Trimming took 2 bases from V and 2 from J, leaving 12 bases between them. Germline V gene lookup returns CDR1 SGHDN and CDR2 FVKESK. CDR3 length equals 15 residues. Measured with immunoSEQ multiplex PCR; TCRdb has only the in-frame clones, and not every one. The table lists about 340,000 clones, 73% of them singletons. There were only Caucasian adults among the donors, and all lived in Nashville, Tennessee. This record comes from a study of shared clonotypes between healthy human individuals. Study-level background: Each donor had three CD4 naive, three CD4 memory, two CD8 naive and one CD8 memory plate. Study-wide results and limits: Large sequencing depth failed to make sorted-subset sequencing complete, rarefaction showed.

Sequencing input: memory CD4+ T cells sorted from blood. Documented subset: CD45RA-negative fraction. V is TRBV14 and J is TRBJ2-5, with D possibly matching TRBD2 (6 bases). The sequence was collected from a man aged 25 to 40 in good health. The CDR3: CASSQRSGSQETQYF. The CDR3 DNA reads TGTGCCAGCAGCCAACGAAGCGGGTCGCAAGAGACCCAGTACTTC.